The TCR beta chain under discussion was sequenced for a study of T-cell memory formation after mild COVID-19. Looking at the study overall: Largely donor-specific TCR clusters were found.

This clonotype has just a few counts. Its antigen is as yet unknown. Trimming shortened V by 5 bases and J by 0 bases, and 4 bases separated the two germline ends. Germline V CDR1 and CDR2: KGHDR, SFDVKD. This CDR3 has 12 amino acids. In TCRdb, the 5' RACE reads were re-called with MiXCR into one record per CDR3 protein. There are 470,000 or so distinct CDR3 sequences in the sample; approximately 25% occur only once, and approximately 13% lies in the top ten. General study results and limits: CD4+ bias marked clones expanding day 15 to 37, unlike balanced contracting clones. Pre-infection memory harbored some responding clones, suggesting cross-reactive memory joined.

The sequence came from an adult woman who had mild COVID-19 (a few samples of this study predate the infection). Cell type and time point are not known. J is TRBJ2-7 and V is TRBV24-1; the D is unclear. The sample comprised PBMCs or a T cell subset sorted from them (not recorded which). The CDR3 protein is CATSGSSYEQYF. CDR3 nucleotides: TGTGCCACCAGTGGCAGCTCCTACGAGCAGTACTTC.